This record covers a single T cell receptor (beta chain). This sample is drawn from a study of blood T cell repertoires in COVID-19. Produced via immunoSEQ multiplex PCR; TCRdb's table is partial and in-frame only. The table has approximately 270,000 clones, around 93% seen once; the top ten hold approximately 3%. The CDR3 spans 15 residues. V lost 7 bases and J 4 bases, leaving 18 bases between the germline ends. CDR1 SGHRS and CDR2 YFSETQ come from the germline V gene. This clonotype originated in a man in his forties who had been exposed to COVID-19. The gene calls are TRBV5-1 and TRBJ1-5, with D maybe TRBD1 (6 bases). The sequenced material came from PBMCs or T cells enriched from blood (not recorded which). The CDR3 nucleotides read TGCGCCAGCCGCAGCTCAACAGGGCCTAATCAGCCCCAGCATTTT. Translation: CASRSSTGPNQPQHF.